This T cell receptor (beta chain) was recorded in a study of early T cells in non-severe SARS-CoV-2 infection. Study context: The authors sequenced bulk RNA from unsorted whole blood, leaving chains unpaired.

This clonotype has just a few counts. Its cognate antigen is unknown. Each cDNA molecule carried a unique molecular identifier. TCRdb independently ran MiXCR on the 5' RACE reads; one entry per CDR3 protein. Here the sample spans around 75,000 distinct CDR3 sequences, roughly 8.7% being singletons. General study points: Matching against VDJdb likely underestimated virus-specific expansions, favoring anti-spike CD8.

CDR3 size: 18 residues. V was clipped by 5 bases and J by 0 bases; unmatched bases: 11. CDR1 is SEHNR, CDR2 FQNEAQ, per germline (reference sequence). V usage is TRBV7-9 and J usage is TRBJ2-1; 9 bases line up with TRBD1. Sequenced sample: whole blood. The sequence came from an adult who was a healthcare worker with PCR-confirmed SARS-CoV-2 infection or an uninfected control (not recorded which). The DNA of the CDR3 is TGTGCCAGCAGCGTTACAGGGGGCGGGTACAGCTCCTACAATGAGCAGTTCTTC. Its translation is CASSVTGGGYSSYNEQFF.